This entry concerns a single T cell receptor beta chain. The CDR3 is 15 amino acids. V dropped 9 bases and J dropped 4 bases, with 19 bases sitting between them. Per the germline V gene, CDR1 is MNHEY and CDR2 is SVGAGI. This entry belongs to a study of blood T cell repertoires in COVID-19. About the research overall: T cells, B-cell-depleted T cells, or PBMCs supplied cDNA or gDNA.

The table came from immunoSEQ multiplex PCR; TCRdb's copy has only in-frame clones and leaves some out. Of about 140,000 clones in the sample, around 80% were seen once. The receptor was isolated from a man aged 50-60 years with acute or convalescent COVID-19. The rearrangement links TRBV6-5 to TRBJ2-1; tentative D call: TRBD1 (6 bases). Sequenced input: peripheral blood. CDR3 protein: CARVTGCQRYNEQFF. The CDR3 bases are TGTGCCAGGGTTACAGGGTGTCAACGATACAATGAGCAGTTCTTC.